The clone carrying this T cell receptor beta chain was observed a handful of times. Its antigen is unknown. This record belongs to a study of blood T cells in healthy people across ages. Findings and limits, study-wide: PBMCs were not sorted, which prevented a conclusive comparison of naive versus antigen-experienced cells. Diversity was estimated from one million T cells, and these estimates were considered underestimates.

The draw of peripheral blood yielded approximately 11 milliliters from each donor. A second PCR of roughly 7 to 11 cycles used a sample-barcoded 5' primer and a J-beta primer mix. A single record per CDR3 protein comes from TCRdb applying MiXCR to the 5' RACE reads. The sample holds about 970,000 distinct CDR3 sequences, roughly 47% seen once. The CDR3 loop spans 13 amino acids. V was trimmed by 4 bases and J by 6 bases, leaving 12 bases between them. Germline CDR1 SGDLS, CDR2 YYNGEE. This chain uses TRBV9 with TRBJ2-3; the D is unclear. The sequencing sample was made of blood. This TCR was recovered from a woman aged 55-70 years in good health. This CDR3 is CASSSTTEDTQYF. The CDR3 DNA sequence: TGTGCCAGCAGCTCTACTACGGAGGATACGCAGTATTTT.